The clone carrying this T cell receptor beta chain was picked up a small number of times. The antigen is not known. This sample is part of a study of T-cell reconstitution after alpha-beta-depleted transplantation in children. The study's findings and limits: High day-60 TCRbeta diversity in some patients came from surviving recipient T cells and thymic progenitors. Expanded graft clones numbering several hundred reportedly gave rise to alpha-beta T cells about two months after transplant. Fresh T-cell production supplied most of the T-cell counts and diversity seen one year after transplant.

V gave up 0 bases and J gave up 0 bases; unmatched junction bases: 2. Germline V gives CDR1 SGHRS, CDR2 YFSETQ. The CDR3 length is 15 residues. Unique molecular identifiers tagged the TCRbeta library. TCRdb re-called the PCR reads with MiXCR, one entry per CDR3 protein. The sample includes roughly 100,000 distinct CDR3 sequences, 4.5% to 7.5% of them seen just once. This TCR came from a female patient aged 2 to 10 who had a stem cell transplant for Fanconi anemia, so the T cells may come from the graft donor. The chain has TRBV5-1 and TRBJ1-2; 7 bases fit TRBD1. The sample here was PBMCs, mostly from graft donor cells, taken 60 days after TCRalphabeta/CD19-depleted stem cell transplant. CDR3 sequence (DNA): TGCGCCAGCAGCTTGGGGACAGGAACTAACTATGGCTACACCTTC. As protein: CASSLGTGTNYGYTF. The variable domain in full, completed from reference TRBV5-1 and TRBJ1-2, reads KAGVTQTPRYLIKTRGQQVTLSCSPISGHRSVSWYQQTPGQGLQFLFEYFSETQRNKGNFPGRFSGRQFSNSRSEMNVSTLELGDSALYLCASSLGTGTNYGYTFGSGTRLTVV.